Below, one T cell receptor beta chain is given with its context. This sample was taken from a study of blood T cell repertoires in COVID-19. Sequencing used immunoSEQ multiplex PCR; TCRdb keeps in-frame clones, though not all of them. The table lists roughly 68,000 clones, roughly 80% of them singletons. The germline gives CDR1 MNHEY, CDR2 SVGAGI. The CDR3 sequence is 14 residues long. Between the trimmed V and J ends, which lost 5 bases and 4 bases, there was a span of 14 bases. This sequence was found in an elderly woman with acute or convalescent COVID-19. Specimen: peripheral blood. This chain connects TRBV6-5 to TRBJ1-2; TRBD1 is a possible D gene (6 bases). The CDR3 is CASSPTGWAYGYTF. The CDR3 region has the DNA TGTGCCAGCAGTCCTACAGGGTGGGCCTATGGCTACACCTTC.